These T cell receptor beta chains were read from a single sample in a study of blood T cell repertoires in COVID-19. Sequenced by immunoSEQ multiplex PCR; TCRdb stores in-frame clones only, minus some. The repertoire includes about 200,000 clones, around 86% of them detected once, and roughly 6.5% sits in the top ten. The specimen sequenced was peripheral blood. The receptor source for this set is a man aged 60 to 69 who had recovered from COVID-19. The CDR3 runs from the conserved cysteine through the conserved F or W. The D gene is left open where the match is weak. Rows give clone size only sometimes, using once, few, many, or a class for an expanded clone.

V gene	J gene	clone size	D gene	CDR3 DNA	CDR3 protein
TRBV27	TRBJ1-2	.	.	TGTGCCAGCAGTTCTCGGGATTCCTATGGCTACACCTTC	CASSSRDSYGYTF
TRBV18	TRBJ1-2	.	TRBD1	TGTGCCAGCTCACCGGGGACAGGGGGCGATGGCTACACCTTC	CASSPGTGGDGYTF
TRBV28	TRBJ1-1	.	TRBD1	TGTGCCAGCAGTTACCCGGGACAGGGGGGCACTGAAGCTTTCTTT	CASSYPGQGGTEAFF
TRBV9	TRBJ2-1	.	TRBD1	TGTGCCAGCAGCATAGCGGACAGGGGCTACAATGAGCAGTTCTTC	CASSIADRGYNEQFF
TRBV9	TRBJ2-3	.	.	TGTGCCAGCAGCGTAGGCGCCATCCACACAGATACGCAGTATTTT	CASSVGAIHTDTQYF
TRBV2	TRBJ1-1	.	TRBD1	TGTGCCAGCAGTGAAGTCGGACAGGGGGCTGAAGCTTTCTTT	CASSEVGQGAEAFF
TRBV19	TRBJ1-5	.	.	TGTGCCAGTAACGGACAGTATAGCAATCAGCCCCAGCATTTT	CASNGQYSNQPQHF
TRBV6-1	TRBJ1-5	.	.	TGTGCCAGCAGTTTCGACAGTAACAATCAGCCCCAGCATTTT	CASSFDSNNQPQHF
TRBV21-1	TRBJ1-5	.	.	TGTGCCAGCAGCAAATATCGGGCGACAGGGCAACGTAGCAATCAGCCCCAGCATTTT	CASSKYRATGQRSNQPQHF
TRBV19	TRBJ1-5	.	TRBD1	TGTGCCAGTAGTACCCGACAGGGAAATAGCAATCAGCCCCAGCATTTT	CASSTRQGNSNQPQHF
TRBV3-1/TRBV3-2	TRBJ1-3	.	.	TGTGCCAGCAGCCAATACAGAAACTCTGGAAACACCATATATTTT	CASSQYRNSGNTIYF
TRBV6-5	TRBJ2-1	once	TRBD2	TGTGCCAGCAGTCGCCCCGGACTAGGGAATGAGCAGTTCTTC	CASSRPGLGNEQFF
TRBV7-9	TRBJ1-1	few	.	TGTGCCAGCAGCTTAATGCAGTTTGAAGCTTTCTTT	CASSLMQFEAFF
TRBV27	TRBJ2-3	.	TRBD2	TGTGCCAGCAGTTTTAGGACTAGCGGGACTCTTCGCACAGATACGCAGTATTTT	CASSFRTSGTLRTDTQYF
TRBV27	TRBJ1-1	.	.	TGTGCCAGCAGTTCGACAGGTGGAGCGAACACTGAAGCTTTCTTT	CASSSTGGANTEAFF
TRBV6-5	TRBJ2-1	.	TRBD1	TGTGCCAGCAGTTACTCGACAGGGCCTTACAATGAGCAGTTCTTC	CASSYSTGPYNEQFF
TRBV28	TRBJ2-3	.	.	TGTGCCAGCAGTTTGTGGGGGCGGCTCACAGATACGCAGTATTTT	CASSLWGRLTDTQYF
TRBV7-2	TRBJ1-6	.	TRBD1	TGTGCCAGCAGCTTAGGACAGGGATACTCACCCCTCCACTTT	CASSLGQGYSPLHF
TRBV19	TRBJ1-6	.	TRBD1	TGTGCCAGCACAGGGGCAGGGAATTCACCCCTCCACTTT	CASTGAGNSPLHF
TRBV24-1	TRBJ1-2	.	.	TGTGCCACCAGTGAATTCCCTGACTATGGCTACACCTTC	CATSEFPDYGYTF
TRBV5-1	TRBJ1-2	.	.	TGCGCCAGCAGCTTGGATGCAAAGGGGGGCTACACCTTC	CASSLDAKGGYTF
TRBV10-3	TRBJ2-6	.	.	TGTGCCATCAGCCCTACAGGGGGGGCCTCTGGGGCCAACGTCCTGACTTTC	CAISPTGGASGANVLTF
TRBV27	TRBJ2-3	.	.	TGTGCCAGCAGGCAGCGGTTAACAGATACGCAGTATTTT	CASRQRLTDTQYF
TRBV12-3/TRBV12-4	TRBJ2-1	.	.	TGTGCCAGTTCGAATCGGGATGAGCAGTTCTTC	CASSNRDEQFF
TRBV19	TRBJ2-5	.	.	TGTGCCAGTAGCAAAGAGCGAGGGCAGAACCAAGAGACCCAGTACTTC	CASSKERGQNQETQYF
TRBV4-1	TRBJ2-3	.	TRBD1	TGCGCCAGCAGCCTTCCGGGACAGGGGGCAGATACGCAGTATTTT	CASSLPGQGADTQYF
TRBV4-3	TRBJ2-1	.	.	TGCGCCAGCAGCCCTGGATATACTAGGTCCCATTACAATGAGCAGTTCTTC	CASSPGYTRSHYNEQFF
TRBV19	TRBJ1-4	.	TRBD1	TGTGCCAGTAGTAAGGACAGGCGAGGTCGGACTAATGAAAAACTGTTTTTT	CASSKDRRGRTNEKLFF
TRBV30	TRBJ1-6	.	TRBD1	TGTGCCTGGACCCGAAACAAACCGGGACAGACAACACCCCTCCACTTT	CAWTRNKPGQTTPLHF
TRBV20-1	TRBJ2-7	.	TRBD1	TGCAGTGCTGCGACAGGGTACGAGCAGTACTTC	CSAATGYEQYF
TRBV3-1/TRBV3-2	TRBJ2-5	.	TRBD2	TGTGCCAGCAGCTACCGACTAGCGGGGGGCCAAGAGACCCAGTACTTC	CASSYRLAGGQETQYF
TRBV27	TRBJ1-2	.	TRBD1	TGTGCCAGCAGTTTTTCACAGGGGTCCTTTAACTATGGCTACACCTTC	CASSFSQGSFNYGYTF
TRBV6-6	TRBJ2-7	.	.	TGTGCCAGCAGTCGCGGGACTTCGTTCTACGAGCAGTACTTC	CASSRGTSFYEQYF
TRBV21-1	TRBJ2-2	.	.	TGTGCCAGCAGCAAAATTAATTTCCGGCAGGGCACCACCGGGGAGCTGTTTTTT	CASSKINFRQGTTGELFF
TRBV9	TRBJ1-2	once	.	TGTGCCAGCACCCCCCAGGGGCTGATGGGCTATGGCTACACCTTC	CASTPQGLMGYGYTF
TRBV24-1	TRBJ1-4	once	.	TGTGCCACCAGTGACTCAGCAACTAATGAAAAACTGTTTTTT	CATSDSATNEKLFF
TRBV9	TRBJ2-5	.	.	TGTGCCAGCAGCTCAGGAATTGAGACCCAGTACTTC	CASSSGIETQYF
TRBV5-5	TRBJ2-7	.	TRBD1	TGTGCCAGCAGCCCGGGACAGGGGTCCTACGAGCAGTACTTC	CASSPGQGSYEQYF
TRBV11-2	TRBJ2-6	.	.	TGTGCCAGCAGCTCAACAGGGTTTGGGGCCAACGTCCTGACTTTC	CASSSTGFGANVLTF
TRBV7-2	TRBJ2-2	.	TRBD2	TGTGCCAGCAGCTGGCCATCCGGGACTAGGCGCACCGGGGAGCTGTTTTTT	CASSWPSGTRRTGELFF
TRBV20-1	TRBJ2-3	.	.	TGCAGTGCCGCGGGAGATACGCAGTATTTT	CSAAGDTQYF